Presented here are 20 T cell receptor beta chains from one specimen sequenced in a study of beta chain features in type 1 diabetes. The authors reverse transcribed all of the isolated RNA, so sequencing captured expressed TCRB transcripts. Clones were read by immunoSEQ multiplex PCR, and TCRdb kept only the in-frame ones, dropping some. Altogether 90,000 to 110,000 clones are present, about two fifths being singletons, with the ten largest covering 0.065%. The material sequenced was stem cell memory CD4+ T cells from blood. The receptors were gathered from a woman aged 18-35 years in good health.

This clone was recorded a few times. V usage is TRBV30 and J usage is TRBJ2-7; D unresolved. CDR1 is GTSNPN and CDR2 is SVGIG in the germline V gene (reference sequence). V lost 3 bases, J lost 4 bases, and 13 bases lay in between. The CDR3 contains 13 residues. CDR3 region: CAWRRYPPYEQYF. The CDR3, as DNA: TGTGCCTGGAGGCGATACCCCCCTTACGAGCAGTACTTC.

The V call is TRBV2, the J call TRBJ1-5; 11 positions agree with TRBD1. The germline CDR1 and CDR2 sequences are SNHLY and FYNNEI. V shed 8 bases, J shed 2 bases, and the junction held 2 bases outside the gene matches. The CDR3 consists of 14 residues. The CDR3 region is CASGGQGGNQPQHF. Here the CDR3 DNA reads TGTGCCAGCGGGGGACAGGGGGGCAATCAGCCCCAGCATTTT.

This clone has just a few counts. This rearrangement joins TRBV4-1 to TRBJ2-1; TRBD2 agrees at 12 bases. Unmatched junction bases numbered 8, after V lost 3 bases and J lost 8 bases. The CDR3 runs 16 residues. Looked up from germline, CDR1 is MGHRA and CDR2 is YSYEKL. CDR3 loop: CASSHLPSGRAYEQFF. The CDR3 nucleotides read TGCGCCAGCAGCCACCTACCTAGCGGGAGGGCTTATGAGCAGTTCTTC.

A few counts support this clone. The CDR3 is CASSSGLNEQFF. The CDR3 bases are TGTGCCAGCTCATCTGGGCTAAATGAGCAGTTCTTC. The genes are TRBV18 and TRBJ2-1; D remains unclear. V was pared by 5 bases and J by 7 bases, with 9 bases between. The CDR3 is 12 amino acids. The germline gives CDR1 KGHSH, CDR2 LQKENI.

The chain carries TRBV29-1 and TRBJ2-3, with TRBD2 matching over 7 bases. Germline-derived CDR1 and CDR2 are SQVTM and ANQGSEA. The CDR3 totals 14 residues. V gave up 7 bases and J gave up 7 bases; unmatched junction bases: 14. The CDR3 spells CSGKTSRHSNTQYF. The CDR3, as DNA: TGCAGCGGCAAGACTAGCCGGCATTCAAATACGCAGTATTTT.

The V gene is TRBV28, the J gene TRBJ1-5, with a possible D match to TRBD1 (5 bases). V was trimmed by 5 bases and J by 6 bases, leaving 23 bases between them. The CDR3 has 17 amino acids. From germline, CDR1 is MDHEN and CDR2 SYDVKM. The CDR3: CASSLRHWGEVGQPQHF. The CDR3 DNA reads as TGTGCCAGCAGTCTTCGACATTGGGGGGAAGTTGGTCAGCCCCAGCATTTT.

This clone has a handful of counts. V usage is TRBV10-3 and J usage is TRBJ2-1; D not resolved. V dropped 3 bases and J dropped 6 bases, with 6 bases sitting between them. The CDR3 is 12 residues long. Germline loops: CDR1 ENHRY, CDR2 SYGVKD. Here the CDR3 DNA reads TGTGCCATCAGTGATACTACCAATGAGCAGTTCTTC. Translating it yields CAISDTTNEQFF.

This clone was recorded a few times. DNA for the CDR3: TGTGCCAGCAGCCCCGAGGCTCGGTCCTACGAGCAGTACTTC. It translates to CASSPEARSYEQYF. V usage is TRBV6-6 and J usage is TRBJ2-7; D unresolved. Trimming pared 6 bases from V and 1 base from J, leaving 13 bases between. The CDR3 consists of 14 residues. Germline V gives CDR1 MNHNY, CDR2 SVGAGI (reference sequence).

The V call is TRBV28, the J call TRBJ1-5, with 7 positions matching TRBD1. The germline V gene has CDR1 MDHEN and CDR2 SYDVKM. There are 15 residues in the CDR3. The V gene end was trimmed by 4 bases and the J gene end by 5 bases; junction bases not matched to a gene: 8. The CDR3 sequence: CASSYDRVAYQPQHF. CDR3 nucleotide sequence: TGTGCCAGCAGTTACGACAGGGTAGCGTATCAGCCCCAGCATTTT.

The CDR3 nucleotides read TGTGCCACCAGCAGGGGCGGGACAGGGACGACCCTCTATGGCTACACCTTC. Translating gives CATSRGGTGTTLYGYTF. The chain couples TRBV15 to TRBJ1-2; 9 nucleotides agree with TRBD1. The CDR3 sequence is 17 residues long. V lost 3 bases and J lost 4; bases outside the gene matches: 12. In germline, CDR1 is LNHNV, CDR2 YYDKDF (reference sequence).

V usage is TRBV14 and J usage is TRBJ2-7, with 9 bases that match TRBD2. V lost 6 bases, J lost 0 bases, and 6 bases stayed unmatched. Germline assignment: CDR1 SGHDN and CDR2 FVKESK. The CDR3 runs 15 residues. The CDR3 sequence is CASRLGLASSYEQYF. The CDR3 DNA follows: TGTGCCAGCAGGTTAGGACTAGCGTCCTCCTACGAGCAGTACTTC.

This rearrangement joins TRBV5-1 to TRBJ2-7; tentative D call: TRBD2 (7 bases). Germline V gene data show CDR1 as SGHRS and CDR2 as YFSETQ. This CDR3 region has 16 residues. V gave up 4 bases and J gave up 3 bases, with 20 bases separating them. The CDR3 here is CASSRGPGGESYEQYF. In DNA, the CDR3 is TGCGCCAGCAGCCGGGGGCCGGGGGGAGAAAGCTACGAGCAGTACTTC.

This chain connects TRBV2 to TRBJ1-5; 9 bases are a match to TRBD1. CDR1 is SNHLY, CDR2 FYNNEI, per germline. This CDR3 comprises 13 residues. The J segment lost 7 bases and the V segment lost 11 bases, leaving 9 bases of the junction unmatched. The CDR3 nucleotides are TGTGCCGGAGGACAGGGGCTCCGACAGCCCCAGCATTTT. This gives the protein CAGGQGLRQPQHF.

V gene TRBV27 combines with J gene TRBJ2-7, with 7 bases identical to TRBD1. Losses at the gene ends were 6 bases for V and 6 bases for J; bases not matched to a gene: 14. The CDR3 is 15 amino acids. CDR1 is MNHEY, CDR2 SMNVEV, per germline (reference sequence). CDR3 DNA sequence: TGTGCCAGCAGGCTGAGCGCGACAGGGCTTTCCGAGCAGTACTTC. It is translated as CASRLSATGLSEQYF.

There are a few counts of this clone. V usage is TRBV6-5 and J usage is TRBJ2-7; 9 bases are a match to TRBD2. The CDR3 contains 14 residues. Germline CDR1 MNHEY, CDR2 SVGAGI. V lost 6 bases to trimming and J lost 2 bases; unmatched junction nucleotides: 5. Written as DNA, the CDR3 is TGTGCCAGCAGGACCCGACTAGCGGCCTACGAGCAGTACTTC. Its translation is CASRTRLAAYEQYF.

This rearrangement joins TRBV7-9 to TRBJ2-3; the match to TRBD2 covers 11 bases. Germline loops: CDR1 SEHNR, CDR2 FQNEAQ (reference sequence). The CDR3 is 16 residues long. The V segment lost 1 base and the J segment 5 bases; nucleotides outside the gene matches: 5. Here the CDR3 reads CASSLVSSGRLDTQYF. DNA of the CDR3: TGTGCCAGCAGCTTAGTGTCTAGCGGGAGGCTAGATACGCAGTATTTT.

The chain recombines TRBV27 with TRBJ2-7, with 7 bases that match TRBD1. This CDR3 has 17 amino acids. V dropped 2 bases and J dropped 2; count of bases not matched to a gene: 12. The germline V gene encodes CDR1 MNHEY and CDR2 SMNVEV (reference sequence). CDR3 amino acids: CASSLTPFGTETYEQYF. The CDR3 DNA reads as TGTGCCAGCAGTTTAACCCCCTTTGGGACAGAAACCTACGAGCAGTACTTC.

This chain connects TRBV7-3 to TRBJ2-1; D might be TRBD2 (5 bases). The CDR3 has 16 residues. The germline V gene encodes CDR1 SGHTA and CDR2 FQGTGA. Trimming shortened V by 6 bases and J by 2 bases, and 17 bases separated the two germline ends. In DNA form, the CDR3 reads TGTGCCAGCAGTCCCCGGGAATACGGCCCCTACAATGAGCAGTTCTTC. Amino acid sequence: CASSPREYGPYNEQFF. The full variable domain, in which reference TRBV7-3 and TRBJ2-1 provide the parts outside the CDR3, is GAGVSQTPSNKVTEKGKYVELRCDPISGHTALYWYRQSLGQGPEFLIYFQGTGAADDSGLPNDRFFAVRPEGSVSTLKIQRTERGDSAVYLCASSPREYGPYNEQFFGPGTRLTVL.

The table lists this clone with a few counts. The chain has TRBV20-1 and TRBJ2-5, with unresolved D. Trimming removed 4 bases from V and 8 bases from J, with 5 bases in between. This CDR3 comprises 9 residues. CDR1 is DFQATT, CDR2 SNEGSKA, per germline (reference sequence). CDR3 protein: CSATSTQYF. In nucleotides, the CDR3 is TGCAGTGCTACCTCCACCCAGTACTTC.

The CDR3 loop is CASSIVLLAGGPYNEQFF. The CDR3 nucleotides read TGTGCCAGTAGTATAGTGCTACTAGCGGGAGGTCCATACAATGAGCAGTTCTTC. V and J are TRBV19 and TRBJ2-1; 12 positions agree with TRBD2. CDR3 length: 18 residues. CDR1 and CDR2 from the germline V gene are LNHDA and SQIVND (reference sequence). V lost 1 base and J lost 4; bases outside the gene matches: 8.